Sequencing of this T cell receptor (beta chain) was carried out in a study of shared clonotypes between healthy human individuals. The study, taken as a whole, reports: Some naive CD4 clonotypes, roughly 4.7%, turned up in common across several donors. The study sampled only blood, and tissue repertoires likely differ. Clonotypes shared by all four donors outscored non-shared clonotypes in generation probability.

Naivety among CD8 cells was defined by CD45RO negativity and positive CCR7 selection, thereby excluding terminally differentiated effector memory CD45RA+ cells. About this clone itself: Its antigen is undetermined.

Measured with immunoSEQ multiplex PCR; TCRdb has only the in-frame clones, and not every one. The sample lists 660,000 or so clones, approximately 96% occurring once. The germline gives CDR1 GTSNPN, CDR2 SVGIG (reference sequence). The CDR3 runs 13 residues. Trimming took 0 bases from V and 3 from J, leaving 9 bases between them. The specimen was naive CD8+ T cells sorted from blood. The source is a woman in her twenties or thirties in good health. The V call is TRBV30, the J call TRBJ2-7; perhaps TRBD2 as D (6 bases). The CDR3 loop reads CAWSVGLFYEQYF. The DNA for the CDR3 is TGTGCCTGGAGTGTAGGACTATTCTACGAGCAGTACTTC.